This entry lists 13 T cell receptor beta chains sequenced from one sample in a study of blood T cell repertoires in COVID-19. Clones were sequenced by immunoSEQ multiplex PCR, and TCRdb holds only the in-frame ones, with some missing. Seen here are 20,000 to 25,000 clones, about 93% observed once, and the top ten hold 18%. Sequenced material: peripheral blood. All receptors come from a human donor in a cohort sampled during active COVID-19.

This clone is labeled large. The chain is built from TRBV7-8 and TRBJ2-1, with 7 nucleotides matching TRBD1. Germline trimming cut 5 bases from V and 8 bases from J; bases unmatched to any gene: 15. The CDR3 is 16 amino acids. Germline V gene lookup returns CDR1 SGHVS and CDR2 FQNEAQ. In DNA, the CDR3 is TGTGCCAGCAGCACCCCGGACAGGCGGGTAGGCGATGAGCAGTTCTTC. This gives the protein CASSTPDRRVGDEQFF.

This sequence joins TRBV5-1 and TRBJ1-4; D might be TRBD1 (6 bases). Trimming shortened V by 1 base and J by 2 bases, and 15 bases separated the two germline ends. CDR3 length equals 17 residues. CDR1 SGHRS and CDR2 YFSETQ come from the germline V gene. CDR3 loop: CASSLRARGSTNEKLFF. The CDR3 DNA is TGCGCCAGCAGCTTGAGGGCCAGGGGATCTACTAATGAAAAACTGTTTTTT. The whole variable domain, remainder taken from reference TRBV5-1 and TRBJ1-4, is KAGVTQTPRYLIKTRGQQVTLSCSPISGHRSVSWYQQTPGQGLQFLFEYFSETQRNKGNFPGRFSGRQFSNSRSEMNVSTLELGDSALYLCASSLRARGSTNEKLFFGSGTQLSVL.

This clone came up once. The gene calls are TRBV6-1 and TRBJ1-1; D not certain. The CDR3 is 15 amino acids. Germline assignment: CDR1 MNHNS and CDR2 SASEGT. V was cut by 2 bases and J by 5 bases, with 15 bases left in between. The CDR3 nucleotides are TGTGCCAGCAGTGAAATGATTCAGGTTCGAACTGAAGCTTTCTTT. Translation gives CASSEMIQVRTEAFF.

The chain combines TRBV7-9 with TRBJ1-4; the match to TRBD1 covers 11 bases. Trimming cost V 4 bases and J 8 bases; bases outside gene matches: 9. CDR1 SEHNR and CDR2 FQNEAQ come from the germline V gene (reference sequence). CDR3 length equals 16 residues. The CDR3 nucleotides are TGTGCCAGCAGCTCCAGAACCGGGACAGGGGGAGAAAAACTGTTTTTT. Its translation is CASSSRTGTGGEKLFF.

This clone was seen a few times. The chain joins TRBV6-2 or TRBV6-3 to TRBJ1-2, with TRBD1 matching 9 bases. The V segment lost 2 bases and the J segment 2 bases; nucleotides outside the gene matches: 9. The CDR3 is 17 amino acids. Germline loops: CDR1 MNHEY, CDR2 SVGEGT. The CDR3, as DNA: TGTGCCAGCAGTTACGTTTTGACAGGGGGAAGAAACTATGGCTACACCTTC. Translating it yields CASSYVLTGGRNYGYTF.

V is TRBV2 and J is TRBJ1-2, with TRBD1 identical over 7 bases. This CDR3 is 15 amino acids long. V was clipped by 5 bases and J by 0 bases; unmatched bases: 6. Germline V lookup: CDR1 SNHLY, CDR2 FYNNEI. The CDR3 is CASSREGTANYGYTF. CDR3 coding DNA: TGTGCCAGCAGTAGGGAAGGGACAGCTAACTATGGCTACACCTTC.

The V call is TRBV3-1 (or the pseudogene TRBV3-2), the J call TRBJ1-2, with D tentatively TRBD1 (5 bases). With 4 bases removed from V and 2 bases from J, the gap between germline ends came to 8 bases. The CDR3 has 13 amino acids. Germline lookup yields CDR1 LGHDT and CDR2 YNNKEL (reference sequence). The CDR3 bases are TGTGCCAGCAGCCCCGCAGGGAACTATGGCTACACCTTC. Residues: CASSPAGNYGYTF.

CDR3 in DNA: TGTGCCAGCAGCGTAGGGATGGGGGGGCCTGCTTTCTTT. Translating it yields CASSVGMGGPAFF. This chain uses TRBV9 with TRBJ1-1; weak D call: TRBD1 (6 bases). V gave up 0 bases and J gave up 11 bases, with 14 bases separating them. Germline V CDR1 and CDR2: SGDLS, YYNGEE. CDR3 length: 13 amino acids.

V gene TRBV5-4 combines with J gene TRBJ2-7, with 12 bases aligning to TRBD2. V gave up 0 bases and J gave up 7 bases; unmatched junction bases: 8. This CDR3 has 16 amino acids. Germline loops: CDR1 SGHNT, CDR2 YYREEE (reference sequence). CDR3 sequence (DNA): TGTGCCAGCAGCTTGGCCTCGGGACTAGCGGGTATAGAGCAGTACTTC. Translation: CASSLASGLAGIEQYF.

The CDR3 DNA follows: TGTGCCAGGAGTACTTACCGCAACAGGTTCTACGAGCAGTACTTC. It is translated as CARSTYRNRFYEQYF. The V gene is TRBV2, the J gene TRBJ2-7; TRBD1 is a possible D gene (5 bases). Trimming removed 9 bases at V and 3 bases at J, with 21 bases between. In germline, CDR1 is SNHLY, CDR2 FYNNEI. The CDR3 covers 15 residues.

The chain has TRBV10-3 and TRBJ2-2, with 10 bases identical to TRBD2. V lost 5 bases, J lost 2 bases, and 2 bases stayed unmatched. Germline CDR1 is ENHRY and CDR2 is SYGVKD. This CDR3 is 15 amino acids long. As DNA, the CDR3 is TGTGCCATCAGTAGGACTAGCGGAAACACCGGGGAGCTGTTTTTT. This translates into CAISRTSGNTGELFF.

The chain joins TRBV10-2 to TRBJ1-2; D uncertain. The V end lost 3 bases, the J end lost 4 bases, and 12 bases lay between the germline ends. Per the germline V gene, CDR1 is WSHSY and CDR2 is SAAADI. This CDR3 spans 14 amino acids. The CDR3 DNA reads as TGCGCCAGCAGTGATAGACTGGAAGGCTATGGCTACACCTTC. This codes for CASSDRLEGYGYTF.

This rearrangement joins TRBV27 to TRBJ1-1; the match to TRBD1 covers 8 bases. The CDR3 runs to 17 residues. Germline lookup yields CDR1 MNHEY and CDR2 SMNVEV (reference sequence). Trimming took 6 bases from V and 2 from J; bases not matched to a gene: 14. The CDR3 DNA is TGTGCCAGCAGCCCAGGACAGGGTACGACCCGAAACACTGAAGCTTTCTTT. Protein sequence: CASSPGQGTTRNTEAFF.